A selection of T cell receptor beta chains follows, all from one sample in a study of beta chain features in type 1 diabetes. Repertoires were generated with immunoSEQ multiplex PCR, while TCRdb's copy carries only in-frame clones and drops some. The repertoire holds about 260,000 clones, 55% to 70% seen once, with roughly 0.048% in the top ten. The sequencing input was naive CD4+ T cells from blood. The receptor source for this set is a young man in good health. CDR3s include the opening cysteine and the closing phenylalanine or tryptophan. D genes are given only for firm matches. Not all rows give a size; the values are once, few, many and, for expanded clones, a class.

J gene: TRBJ2-5
V gene: TRBV7-2
CDR3 length: 14
clone size: NA
D gene: NA
CDR3 protein: CASSLVRMGETQYF
CDR3 DNA: TGTGCCAGCAGCTTAGTTAGGATGGGAGAGACCCAGTACTTC

J gene: TRBJ1-1
V gene: TRBV14
CDR3 length: 13
clone size: NA
D gene: NA
CDR3 protein: CASASSMNTEAFF
CDR3 DNA: TGTGCCAGCGCCTCCTCTATGAACACTGAAGCTTTCTTT

J gene: TRBJ2-1
V gene: TRBV4-1
CDR3 length: 16
clone size: NA
D gene: TRBD2
CDR3 protein: CASSPPLAASYNEQFF
CDR3 DNA: TGCGCCAGCAGCCCACCTCTAGCGGCGTCCTACAATGAGCAGTTCTTC

J gene: TRBJ2-2
V gene: TRBV9
CDR3 length: 15
clone size: NA
D gene: NA
CDR3 protein: CASSVDPMSTGELFF
CDR3 DNA: TGTGCCAGCAGCGTAGACCCCATGAGTACCGGGGAGCTGTTTTTT

J gene: TRBJ2-3
V gene: TRBV30
CDR3 length: 13
clone size: few
D gene: NA
CDR3 protein: CAWSLGVRNTQYF
CDR3 DNA: TGTGCCTGGAGTCTCGGGGTCAGAAATACGCAGTATTTT

J gene: TRBJ2-3
V gene: TRBV15
CDR3 length: 11
clone size: NA
D gene: NA
CDR3 protein: CATSTGDTQYF
CDR3 DNA: TGTGCCACCAGCACCGGAGATACGCAGTATTTT

J gene: TRBJ2-4
V gene: TRBV5-4
CDR3 length: 13
clone size: NA
D gene: NA
CDR3 protein: CASSLNRENIQYF
CDR3 DNA: TGTGCCAGCAGCTTGAACAGGGAAAACATTCAGTACTTC

J gene: TRBJ2-1
V gene: TRBV6-6
CDR3 length: 14
clone size: few
D gene: TRBD2
CDR3 protein: CASSLAGEANEQFF
CDR3 DNA: TGTGCCAGCAGTCTAGCGGGAGAAGCCAATGAGCAGTTCTTC

J gene: TRBJ2-7
V gene: TRBV6-6
CDR3 length: 13
clone size: few
D gene: NA
CDR3 protein: CASSWGEGREQYF
CDR3 DNA: TGTGCCAGCAGTTGGGGAGAGGGAAGGGAGCAGTACTTC

J gene: TRBJ2-1
V gene: TRBV6-5
CDR3 length: 14
clone size: NA
D gene: TRBD1
CDR3 protein: CASSLRTGYNEQFF
CDR3 DNA: TGTGCCAGCAGTTTAAGGACAGGGTACAATGAGCAGTTCTTC

J gene: TRBJ2-3
V gene: TRBV20-1
CDR3 length: 9
clone size: NA
D gene: NA
CDR3 protein: CSASDTQYF
CDR3 DNA: TGCAGTGCTAGTGATACGCAGTATTTT

J gene: TRBJ2-3
V gene: TRBV29-1
CDR3 length: 13
clone size: NA
D gene: NA
CDR3 protein: CSVGRPLTDTQYF
CDR3 DNA: TGCAGCGTTGGCCGGCCGCTCACAGATACGCAGTATTTT

J gene: TRBJ2-7
V gene: TRBV27
CDR3 length: 15
clone size: NA
D gene: TRBD1
CDR3 protein: CASSQERTGGREQYF
CDR3 DNA: TGTGCCAGCAGCCAAGAGAGGACAGGGGGCCGGGAGCAGTACTTC

J gene: TRBJ2-2
V gene: TRBV30
CDR3 length: 13
clone size: NA
D gene: NA
CDR3 protein: CAWARASTGELFF
CDR3 DNA: TGTGCCTGGGCTAGGGCGAGCACCGGGGAGCTGTTTTTT

J gene: TRBJ2-3
V gene: TRBV9
CDR3 length: 18
clone size: NA
D gene: TRBD2
CDR3 protein: CASSVEASRGVSTDTQYF
CDR3 DNA: TGTGCCAGCAGCGTAGAGGCTTCACGGGGGGTGAGCACAGATACGCAGTATTTT

J gene: TRBJ1-6
V gene: TRBV29-1
CDR3 length: 13
clone size: few
D gene: TRBD1
CDR3 protein: CSVGRDRNSPLHF
CDR3 DNA: TGCAGCGTTGGGAGGGACAGGAATTCACCCCTCCACTTT

J gene: TRBJ2-3
V gene: TRBV7-7
CDR3 length: 16
clone size: once
D gene: TRBD1
CDR3 protein: CASSLGTGRSTDTQYF
CDR3 DNA: TGTGCCAGCAGCTTAGGGACAGGGCGTAGCACAGATACGCAGTATTTT

J gene: TRBJ2-1
V gene: TRBV9
CDR3 length: 13
clone size: NA
D gene: TRBD1
CDR3 protein: CSRTGSSYNEQFF
CDR3 DNA: TGTTCGCGGACAGGGAGCTCCTACAATGAGCAGTTCTTC

J gene: TRBJ2-3
V gene: TRBV29-1
CDR3 length: 15
clone size: NA
D gene: NA
CDR3 protein: CSAEGTTPRTDTQYF
CDR3 DNA: TGCAGCGCAGAAGGGACAACTCCTCGGACAGATACGCAGTATTTT

J gene: TRBJ2-1
V gene: TRBV7-2
CDR3 length: 15
clone size: few
D gene: TRBD2
CDR3 protein: CASSLAGDYYNEQFF
CDR3 DNA: TGTGCCAGCAGCTTAGCGGGGGACTATTACAATGAGCAGTTCTTC

J gene: TRBJ2-7
V gene: TRBV29-1
CDR3 length: 12
clone size: NA
D gene: TRBD2
CDR3 protein: CSVDVGGDEQYF
CDR3 DNA: TGCAGCGTTGACGTCGGGGGGGACGAGCAGTACTTC

J gene: TRBJ2-3
V gene: TRBV29-1
CDR3 length: 14
clone size: NA
D gene: NA
CDR3 protein: CSVEGGRSTDTQYF
CDR3 DNA: TGCAGCGTTGAAGGAGGGAGAAGCACAGATACGCAGTATTTT

J gene: TRBJ2-1
V gene: TRBV27
CDR3 length: 18
clone size: NA
D gene: TRBD2
CDR3 protein: CASSSIRLTSGSYNEQFF
CDR3 DNA: TGTGCCAGCAGTTCGATACGCCTCACTAGCGGTTCCTACAATGAGCAGTTCTTC

J gene: TRBJ1-6
V gene: TRBV30
CDR3 length: 14
clone size: NA
D gene: TRBD1
CDR3 protein: CAWSRTGVKLPLHF
CDR3 DNA: TGTGCCTGGAGCCGGACAGGGGTGAAGTTGCCCCTCCACTTT

J gene: TRBJ2-4
V gene: TRBV15
CDR3 length: 17
clone size: once
D gene: TRBD2
CDR3 protein: CATTMGLAVLAKNIQYF
CDR3 DNA: TGTGCCACCACAATGGGACTAGCGGTCCTAGCCAAAAACATTCAGTACTTC

J gene: TRBJ2-3
V gene: TRBV7-8
CDR3 length: 17
clone size: NA
D gene: NA
CDR3 protein: CASSFPLLAGDTDTQYF
CDR3 DNA: TGTGCCAGCAGCTTCCCCCTTCTAGCAGGAGATACAGATACGCAGTATTTT

J gene: TRBJ1-6
V gene: TRBV9
CDR3 length: 14
clone size: NA
D gene: TRBD1
CDR3 protein: CASSGGQGYSPLHF
CDR3 DNA: TGTGCCAGCAGCGGAGGACAGGGTTACTCACCCCTCCACTTT

J gene: TRBJ2-5
V gene: TRBV29-1
CDR3 length: 15
clone size: NA
D gene: NA
CDR3 protein: CSVPSAPDRSETQYF
CDR3 DNA: TGCAGCGTTCCCTCAGCCCCGGACAGAAGCGAGACCCAGTACTTC

J gene: TRBJ2-3
V gene: TRBV15
CDR3 length: 15
clone size: NA
D gene: NA
CDR3 protein: CATSRSGTSTDTQYF
CDR3 DNA: TGTGCCACCAGCAGATCCGGGACTAGCACAGATACGCAGTATTTT

J gene: TRBJ2-3
V gene: TRBV2
CDR3 length: 13
clone size: NA
D gene: NA
CDR3 protein: CASSDRGIDTQYF
CDR3 DNA: TGTGCCAGCAGTGACAGGGGAATAGATACGCAGTATTTT

J gene: TRBJ2-2
V gene: TRBV7-2
CDR3 length: 14
clone size: once
D gene: NA
CDR3 protein: CASSLAGAAGELFF
CDR3 DNA: TGTGCCAGCAGCTTAGCGGGAGCGGCCGGGGAGCTGTTTTTT

J gene: TRBJ1-3
V gene: TRBV30
CDR3 length: 14
clone size: NA
D gene: NA
CDR3 protein: CAWSAGLTGNTIYF
CDR3 DNA: TGTGCCTGGAGTGCAGGCCTTACTGGAAACACCATATATTTT

J gene: TRBJ1-2
V gene: TRBV14
CDR3 length: 12
clone size: NA
D gene: NA
CDR3 protein: CASSQANYGYTF
CDR3 DNA: TGTGCCAGCAGCCAGGCTAACTATGGCTACACCTTC

J gene: TRBJ2-3
V gene: TRBV7-9
CDR3 length: 16
clone size: NA
D gene: TRBD2
CDR3 protein: CASSSGLAGSTDTQYF
CDR3 DNA: TGTGCCAGCAGCTCGGGACTAGCGGGAAGCACAGATACGCAGTATTTT

J gene: TRBJ2-1
V gene: TRBV18
CDR3 length: 15
clone size: NA
D gene: NA
CDR3 protein: CASSLSQGSYNEQFF
CDR3 DNA: TGTGCCAGCTCACTTTCACAGGGTTCCTACAATGAGCAGTTCTTC

J gene: TRBJ2-7
V gene: TRBV15
CDR3 length: 15
clone size: NA
D gene: NA
CDR3 protein: CATSRDGGPTYEQYF
CDR3 DNA: TGTGCCACCAGCAGAGATGGGGGCCCAACCTACGAGCAGTACTTC

J gene: TRBJ2-1
V gene: TRBV27
CDR3 length: 11
clone size: NA
D gene: NA
CDR3 protein: CASRNYNEQFF
CDR3 DNA: TGTGCCAGCAGAAACTACAATGAGCAGTTCTTC

J gene: TRBJ2-7
V gene: TRBV30
CDR3 length: 13
clone size: once
D gene: TRBD2
CDR3 protein: CAWAGGTIREQYF
CDR3 DNA: TGTGCCTGGGCGGGGGGCACCATACGAGAACAGTACTTC

J gene: TRBJ2-3
V gene: TRBV11-2
CDR3 length: 16
clone size: NA
D gene: TRBD1
CDR3 protein: CASSVRQGSSTDTQYF
CDR3 DNA: TGTGCCAGCAGCGTCAGACAGGGTTCAAGCACAGATACGCAGTATTTT

J gene: TRBJ2-7
V gene: TRBV25-1
CDR3 length: 15
clone size: few
D gene: TRBD1
CDR3 protein: CASSGTRGRGYEQYF
CDR3 DNA: TGTGCCAGCAGTGGAACCAGGGGGCGAGGGTACGAGCAGTACTTC

J gene: TRBJ2-2
V gene: TRBV7-9
CDR3 length: 17
clone size: NA
D gene: NA
CDR3 protein: CASSLGAWDQGTGELFF
CDR3 DNA: TGTGCCAGCAGCTTAGGCGCCTGGGACCAAGGCACCGGGGAGCTGTTTTTT

J gene: TRBJ2-7
V gene: TRBV15
CDR3 length: 12
clone size: NA
D gene: NA
CDR3 protein: CATSRALREQYF
CDR3 DNA: TGTGCCACCAGCAGGGCCTTGCGCGAGCAGTACTTC

J gene: TRBJ2-5
V gene: TRBV30
CDR3 length: 14
clone size: once
D gene: TRBD1
CDR3 protein: CAWSVGTGLRTQYF
CDR3 DNA: TGTGCCTGGAGTGTGGGGACAGGACTCAGGACCCAGTACTTC